A single sample gave rise to the 8 T cell receptor beta chains below, sequenced in a study of T cells of healthy individuals. TCRdb reanalysed the 5' RACE reads using MiXCR and keeps one entry per CDR3 protein. The repertoire has tens of thousands of distinct CDR3 sequences, around 15% of them found once; the top ten carry about 4.7%. The receptors were sampled from a human donor in good health.

The CDR3 bases are TGTGCCAGCAGCTCCGGGACTCCTCATACGCAGTATTTT. This codes for CASSSGTPHTQYF. The V gene is TRBV28, the J gene TRBJ2-3; weak D call: TRBD2 (6 bases). Germline CDR1 reads MDHEN; CDR2 reads SYDVKM. The CDR3 is 13 residues long. The V and J ends lost 6 bases and 7 bases respectively, with 14 bases between them.

The chain recombines TRBV20-1 with TRBJ1-4; the D is unclear. CDR1 is DFQATT and CDR2 is SNEGSKA in the germline V gene (reference sequence). Trimming cost V 1 base and J 5 bases, with 11 bases left between them. The CDR3 runs 14 residues. CDR3 in DNA: TGCAGTGCTAGAGTCCGGGCCCGAAATGAAAAACTGTTTTTT. It encodes CSARVRARNEKLFF.

At least ten counts were recorded for this clonotype. The chain joins TRBV28 to TRBJ1-5; possible D gene TRBD1, 6 bases. CDR3 size: 17 residues. V dropped 4 bases and J dropped 1 base, with 17 bases sitting between them. Germline CDR1 is MDHEN and CDR2 is SYDVKM. The chain's CDR3 is CASSWVQGLRSNQPQHF. CDR3 nucleotide sequence: TGTGCCAGCAGTTGGGTCCAGGGGTTAAGGAGCAATCAGCCCCAGCATTTT.

This clonotype was observed a handful of times. V gene TRBV2 combines with J gene TRBJ2-3; perhaps TRBD2 as D (5 bases). Germline CDR1 and CDR2: SNHLY and FYNNEI. The CDR3 has 15 amino acids. V shed 0 bases and J shed 6 bases, with 13 bases lying between them. The CDR3 here is CASSEARGALDTQYF. In nucleotides, the CDR3 is TGTGCCAGCAGTGAAGCCCGGGGAGCCCTCGATACGCAGTATTTT.

The V and J genes are TRBV6-5 and TRBJ1-3; perhaps TRBD1 as D (5 bases). The germline V gene encodes CDR1 MNHEY and CDR2 SVGAGI. The V and J ends lost 0 bases and 0 bases respectively, with 6 bases between them. CDR3 size: 15 residues. CDR3: CASSYSGDSGNTIYF. The CDR3 coding sequence is TGTGCCAGCAGTTACTCGGGGGACTCTGGAAACACCATATATTTT.

The sample holds many counts of this clonotype. The chain recombines TRBV9 with TRBJ2-7; 7 nucleotides agree with TRBD2. This CDR3 is 17 amino acids long. The V and J ends lost 2 bases and 2 bases, in that order; junction bases with no gene match: 13. Germline CDR1 is SGDLS and CDR2 is YYNGEE. DNA of the CDR3: TGTGCCAGCAGCGTGGCCGGAGAGGCGGGGGACCCCTACGAGCAGTACTTC. Its translation is CASSVAGEAGDPYEQYF.

V is TRBV4-1 and J is TRBJ1-2, with D uncertain. The CDR3 sequence is 18 residues long. Trimming shortened V by 0 bases and J by 2 bases, and 19 bases separated the two germline ends. Per the germline V gene, CDR1 is MGHRA and CDR2 is YSYEKL. This chain's CDR3 is CASSQDENYPSGNYGYTF. The CDR3, as DNA: TGCGCCAGCAGCCAAGACGAAAACTATCCTAGTGGGAACTATGGCTACACCTTC.

V is TRBV15 and J is TRBJ1-3, with 8 bases lining up with TRBD1. CDR1 is LNHNV, CDR2 YYDKDF, per germline (reference sequence). The CDR3 is made up of 18 amino acids. Losses at the gene ends were 5 bases for V and 0 bases for J; bases not matched to a gene: 12. CDR3 amino acids: CATSALTGGVDSGNTIYF. The CDR3 DNA is TGTGCCACCAGCGCCTTAACAGGGGGAGTCGACTCTGGAAACACCATATATTTT.